What follows are 27 T cell receptor beta chains derived from one specimen sequenced in a study of cytomegalovirus exposure and HLA in healthy donors. Assay used: immunoSEQ multiplex PCR; TCRdb lists only in-frame clones, some missing. The sample contains 100,000 to 150,000 clones, 89% of which appear only once. Sequencing was carried out using PBMCs. The receptors were gathered from a woman between 18 and 29 years old in good health and CMV-seronegative.

The chain couples TRBV6-6 to TRBJ2-7; a possible D gene is TRBD1 (6 bases). The CDR3 is 14 amino acids. Germline loops: CDR1 MNHNY, CDR2 SVGAGI (reference sequence). Trimming cost V 2 bases and J 12 bases, with 20 bases left between them. The CDR3 reads CASSYSIPSQGLYF. The CDR3 DNA is TGTGCCAGCAGTTACAGCATACCTAGTCAGGGGCTGTACTTC.

This chain links TRBV5-1 with TRBJ2-1, with TRBD2 matching over 10 bases. CDR1 and CDR2 from the germline V gene are SGHRS and YFSETQ. The CDR3 contains 15 residues. The J segment lost 5 bases and the V segment lost 2 bases, leaving 4 bases of the junction unmatched. The CDR3 here is CASSLRLAGNNEQFF. In DNA form, the CDR3 reads TGCGCCAGCAGCTTAAGACTAGCGGGCAACAATGAGCAGTTCTTC.

The rearrangement links TRBV10-1 to TRBJ1-2, with TRBD1 identical over 7 bases. This CDR3 comprises 15 residues. Germline lookup yields CDR1 WNHNN and CDR2 SYGVQD (reference sequence). The V gene end was trimmed by 7 bases and the J gene end by 4 bases; junction bases not matched to a gene: 12. CDR3 DNA: TGCGCCAGCACCAACCGGGACAGTAGAGGCTATGGCTACACCTTC. The encoded protein is CASTNRDSRGYGYTF.

The V gene is TRBV5-1, the J gene TRBJ2-7; a weak D match, TRBD2 (5 bases). There are 14 residues in the CDR3. V shed 0 bases and J shed 5 bases, with 12 bases lying between them. Per the germline V gene, CDR1 is SGHRS and CDR2 is YFSETQ. Here the CDR3 DNA reads TGCGCCAGCAGCTTGGCCTCAGCGGCAAACGAGCAGTACTTC. Translated: CASSLASAANEQYF.

The rearrangement links TRBV4-1 to TRBJ1-2, with 7 positions matching TRBD1. The germline gives CDR1 MGHRA, CDR2 YSYEKL. The CDR3 has 17 residues. V was clipped by 2 bases and J by 4 bases; unmatched bases: 13. CDR3: CASSQPQRGRGSYGYTF. In nucleotides, the CDR3 is TGCGCCAGCAGCCAACCTCAACGGGGCAGGGGGTCCTATGGCTACACCTTC.

The J gene is TRBJ1-2, the V gene TRBV27; maybe TRBD1 (5 bases). Trimming removed 5 bases at V and 3 bases at J, with 13 bases between. The CDR3 has 14 amino acids. Germline V gene sequence: CDR1 MNHEY, CDR2 SMNVEV (reference sequence). The CDR3 DNA reads as TGTGCCAGCAGTCCGTGGGCGGGGGACTATGGCTACACCTTC. Residues: CASSPWAGDYGYTF.

The CDR3 spells CASSPPMTGDYGYTF. In nucleotides, the CDR3 is TGTGCCAGCTCACCACCTATGACAGGGGACTATGGCTACACCTTC. The chain carries TRBV18 and TRBJ1-2, with 8 bases lining up with TRBD1. Germline V gene lookup returns CDR1 KGHSH and CDR2 LQKENI. This CDR3 spans 15 amino acids. Trimming cost V 0 bases and J 3 bases; bases outside gene matches: 3.

The chain recombines TRBV5-6 with TRBJ2-7; TRBD2 matches 12 bases. The CDR3 sequence is 16 residues long. The trim removed 4 bases at V and 2 bases at J, leaving 7 bases unmatched. The germline V gene has CDR1 SGHDT and CDR2 YYEEEE. The CDR3 DNA is TGTGCCAGCAGCAACCCCCGACTAGCGGGGGCCTACGAGCAGTACTTC. It encodes CASSNPRLAGAYEQYF.

The V gene is TRBV19, the J gene TRBJ1-2, with a possible D match to TRBD1 (6 bases). Trimming removed 5 bases from V and 3 bases from J, with 10 bases in between. This CDR3 comprises 13 residues. CDR1 is LNHDA and CDR2 is SQIVND in the germline V gene (reference sequence). The CDR3 is CASSLQGDYGYTF. CDR3 in DNA: TGTGCCAGTAGTCTACAGGGTGACTATGGCTACACCTTC. Combining the CDR3 with reference TRBV19 and TRBJ1-2 gives the whole variable domain DGGITQSPKYLFRKEGQNVTLSCEQNLNHDAMYWYRQDPGQGLRLIYYSQIVNDFQKGDIAEGYSVSREKKESFPLTVTSAQKNPTAFYLCASSLQGDYGYTFGSGTRLTVV.

The chain recombines TRBV4-1 with TRBJ2-7; 10 positions match TRBD2. Trimming at V came to 3 bases and at J to 4 bases, leaving 6 bases not matched to a gene. The CDR3 loop spans 15 amino acids. Germline V gene data show CDR1 as MGHRA and CDR2 as YSYEKL. The CDR3 DNA reads as TGCGCCAGCAGCCAGCTCTCTAGCGGGAGTTACGAGCAGTACTTC. Residues: CASSQLSSGSYEQYF.

The gene calls are TRBV11-2 and TRBJ2-1, with TRBD1 identical over 8 bases. The CDR3 spans 14 residues. CDR1 is SGHAT, CDR2 FQNNGV, per germline. J was trimmed by 5 bases and V by 3 bases; bases with no gene match: 3. The CDR3 loop reads CASSFGTGHNEQFF. In DNA, the CDR3 is TGTGCCAGCAGCTTCGGGACAGGTCACAATGAGCAGTTCTTC. Full variable domain (remainder filled in from reference TRBV11-2 and TRBJ2-1): EAGVAQSPRYKIIEKRQSVAFWCNPISGHATLYWYQQILGQGPKLLIQFQNNGVVDDSQLPKDRFSAERLKGVDSTLKIQPAKLEDSAVYLCASSFGTGHNEQFFGPGTRLTVL.

The chain carries TRBV4-1 and TRBJ2-5; 8 positions agree with TRBD2. This CDR3 has 14 amino acids. Looked up from germline, CDR1 is MGHRA and CDR2 is YSYEKL. The ends lost 6 bases at V and 7 bases at J; junction bases unmatched: 10. CDR3 DNA sequence: TGCGCCAGCAGACAGTCCGGTAGCGGGACGACCCAGTACTTC. Translating it yields CASRQSGSGTTQYF.

This clone was seen a single time. This chain joins TRBV6-1 and TRBJ1-1; D might be TRBD1 (5 bases). The CDR3 covers 15 residues. V was cut by 2 bases and J by 1 base, with 11 bases left in between. Germline CDR1 MNHNS, CDR2 SASEGT. The CDR3 region is CASSESSGANTEAFF. The CDR3 region has the DNA TGTGCCAGCAGTGAATCGTCTGGGGCGAACACTGAAGCTTTCTTT.

V gene TRBV5-4 combines with J gene TRBJ1-2; 8 positions agree with TRBD1. This CDR3 contains 15 residues. The trim removed 3 bases at V and 3 bases at J, leaving 7 bases unmatched. Germline lookup yields CDR1 SGHNT and CDR2 YYREEE (reference sequence). The CDR3 loop reads CASSYWTGLDYGYTF. The CDR3 DNA follows: TGTGCCAGCAGCTATTGGACAGGGCTCGACTATGGCTACACCTTC. Combining the CDR3 with reference TRBV5-4 and TRBJ1-2 gives the whole variable domain ETGVTQSPTHLIKTRGQQVTLRCSSQSGHNTVSWYQQALGQGPQFIFQYYREEENGRGNFPPRFSGLQFPNYSSELNVNALELDDSALYLCASSYWTGLDYGYTFGSGTRLTVV.

CDR3 bases: TGTGCCGGAGGGGGGACAGTTGATCCCCCGAGCCTTTACGAGCAGTACTTC. Translated, it gives CAGGGTVDPPSLYEQYF. V is TRBV28 and J is TRBJ2-7; D perhaps matches TRBD1 (7 bases). Trimming pared 11 bases from V and 4 bases from J, leaving 30 bases between. This CDR3 region has 17 residues. Germline V CDR1 and CDR2: MDHEN, SYDVKM.

The chain has TRBV28 and TRBJ2-3; D is unresolved. The CDR3 sequence is 16 residues long. Germline values: CDR1 MDHEN, CDR2 SYDVKM. V shed 2 bases and J shed 0 bases, with 12 bases lying between them. CDR3 sequence: CASSLLSTASTDTQYF. In DNA form, the CDR3 reads TGTGCCAGCAGTTTACTAAGTACAGCTAGCACAGATACGCAGTATTTT.

This clone occurred a few times. The chain couples TRBV28 to TRBJ2-7; 10 positions agree with TRBD1. Trimming cost V 6 bases and J 7 bases; bases outside gene matches: 12. In germline, CDR1 is MDHEN, CDR2 SYDVKM. The CDR3 totals 15 residues. CDR3 loop: CASSLPGQGSGEQYF. The CDR3 DNA sequence: TGTGCCAGCAGCTTACCGGGACAGGGGTCGGGGGAGCAGTACTTC.

The chain combines TRBV10-3 with TRBJ2-1, with TRBD1 identical over 9 bases. The V gene's germline CDR1 is ENHRY and CDR2 SYGVKD. This CDR3 is 14 amino acids long. The V segment lost 5 bases and the J segment 6 bases; nucleotides outside the gene matches: 5. In DNA form, the CDR3 reads TGTGCCATCAGTCCGGGACAGGGTCGCAATGAGCAGTTCTTC. It translates to CAISPGQGRNEQFF.

CDR3: CAWSLRTGWYTEAFF. CDR3 coding DNA: TGTGCCTGGAGTCTCCGGACAGGGTGGTACACTGAAGCTTTCTTT. The chain is built from TRBV30 and TRBJ1-1; TRBD1 matches at 8 bases. This CDR3 is 15 amino acids long. Trimming cost V 2 bases and J 3 bases; bases outside gene matches: 8. Germline values: CDR1 GTSNPN, CDR2 SVGIG (reference sequence).

This clone was recorded a few times. V usage is TRBV6-5 and J usage is TRBJ1-2, with D possibly matching TRBD1 (5 bases). CDR3 size: 13 residues. Trimming pared 6 bases from V and 2 bases from J, leaving 10 bases between. Per germline, CDR1 MNHEY and CDR2 SVGAGI. The CDR3 region is CASSLTANYGYTF. Here the CDR3 DNA reads TGTGCCAGCAGCCTGACAGCGAACTATGGCTACACCTTC.

The J gene is TRBJ2-5, the V gene TRBV27, with 7 bases fitting TRBD2. Unmatched junction bases numbered 9, after V lost 5 bases and J lost 3 bases. The CDR3 is made up of 15 amino acids. CDR1 and CDR2 (germline): MNHEY, SMNVEV (reference sequence). Written as DNA, the CDR3 is TGTGCCAGCAGTCACCCCCGGGGGGTGGAAGAGACCCAGTACTTC. Translation: CASSHPRGVEETQYF.

This clone was counted once. This chain links TRBV2 with TRBJ1-1; D is undetermined. V lost 7 bases and J lost 0, with 15 bases in between. CDR1 and CDR2 (germline): SNHLY, FYNNEI. The CDR3 has 15 residues. Written as DNA, the CDR3 is TGTGCCAGCAACCGAGGCGAGTTGGTGAACACTGAAGCTTTCTTT. Amino acids: CASNRGELVNTEAFF. Supplemented by reference TRBV2 and TRBJ1-1, the full variable domain reads EPEVTQTPSHQVTQMGQEVILRCVPISNHLYFYWYRQILGQKVEFLVSFYNNEISEKSEIFDDQFSVERPDGSNFTLKIRSTKLEDSAMYFCASNRGELVNTEAFFGQGTRLTVV.

CDR3 DNA: TGTGCCAGTAGTATTTCGGGGTATGGCTACACCTTC. Protein product: CASSISGYGYTF. The rearrangement joins TRBV19 to TRBJ1-2, with D unresolved. Deletions cut 3 bases from V and 5 bases from J, with 7 bases between. The V gene's germline CDR1 is LNHDA and CDR2 SQIVND (reference sequence). The CDR3 has 12 amino acids.

The chain joins TRBV28 to TRBJ2-5, with D tentatively TRBD2 (7 bases). CDR3 length equals 11 residues. Germline V CDR1 and CDR2: MDHEN, SYDVKM. Trimming shortened V by 9 bases and J by 5 bases, and 10 bases separated the two germline ends. This chain's CDR3 is CASRGGETQYF. DNA for the CDR3: TGTGCCAGTAGGGGGGGGGAGACCCAGTACTTC.

V is TRBV7-9 and J is TRBJ2-5; 7 bases fit TRBD1. Per the germline V gene, CDR1 is SEHNR and CDR2 is FQNEAQ (reference sequence). The CDR3 sequence is 14 residues long. The V gene end was trimmed by 6 bases and the J gene end by 4 bases; junction bases not matched to a gene: 8. The CDR3 sequence: CASRLQGRGETQYF. In DNA form, the CDR3 reads TGTGCCAGCAGGTTACAGGGGAGAGGAGAGACCCAGTACTTC.

The V gene is TRBV11-2, the J gene TRBJ2-7; a possible D gene is TRBD2 (5 bases). V shed 5 bases and J shed 2 bases, with 22 bases lying between them. The CDR3 has 17 amino acids. CDR1 is SGHAT and CDR2 is FQNNGV in the germline V gene. The CDR3 bases are TGTGCCAGCAGCCCGCTCACCGGGCCCAGGAGGACCTACGAGCAGTACTTC. It is translated as CASSPLTGPRRTYEQYF.

V gene TRBV19 combines with J gene TRBJ1-2; D is perhaps TRBD1 (6 bases). CDR1 is LNHDA and CDR2 is SQIVND in the germline V gene (reference sequence). Trimming removed 1 base at V and 4 bases at J, with 13 bases between. CDR3 size: 15 residues. CDR3 residues: CASSIGGQGSYGYTF. DNA of the CDR3: TGTGCCAGTAGTATAGGGGGGCAGGGAAGCTATGGCTACACCTTC.